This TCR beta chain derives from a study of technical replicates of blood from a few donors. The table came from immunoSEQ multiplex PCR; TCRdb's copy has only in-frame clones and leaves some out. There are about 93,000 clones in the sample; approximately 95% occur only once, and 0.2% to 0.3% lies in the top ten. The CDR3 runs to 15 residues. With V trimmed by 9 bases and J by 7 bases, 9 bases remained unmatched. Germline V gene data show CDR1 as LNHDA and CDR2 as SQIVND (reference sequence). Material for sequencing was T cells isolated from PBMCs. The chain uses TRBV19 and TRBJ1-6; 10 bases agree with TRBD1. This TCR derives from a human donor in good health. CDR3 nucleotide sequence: TGTGCCAGCTCCGAACCGGGACAGGGGAATTCACCCCTCCACTTT. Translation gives CASSEPGQGNSPLHF. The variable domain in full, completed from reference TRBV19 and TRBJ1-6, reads DGGITQSPKYLFRKEGQNVTLSCEQNLNHDAMYWYRQDPGQGLRLIYYSQIVNDFQKGDIAEGYSVSREKKESFPLTVTSAQKNPTAFYLCASSEPGQGNSPLHFGNGTRLTVT.